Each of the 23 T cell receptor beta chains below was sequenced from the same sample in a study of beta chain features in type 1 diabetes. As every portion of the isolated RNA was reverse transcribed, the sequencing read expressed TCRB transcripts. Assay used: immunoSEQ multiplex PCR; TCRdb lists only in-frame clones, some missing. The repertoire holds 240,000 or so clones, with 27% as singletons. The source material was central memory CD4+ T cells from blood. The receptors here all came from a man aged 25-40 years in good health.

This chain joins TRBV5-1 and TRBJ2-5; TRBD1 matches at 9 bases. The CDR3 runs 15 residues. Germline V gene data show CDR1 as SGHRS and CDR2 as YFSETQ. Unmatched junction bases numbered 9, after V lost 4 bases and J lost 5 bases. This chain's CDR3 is CASSPGTGRGETQYF. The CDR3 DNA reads TGCGCCAGCAGCCCAGGGACAGGGCGAGGGGAGACCCAGTACTTC.

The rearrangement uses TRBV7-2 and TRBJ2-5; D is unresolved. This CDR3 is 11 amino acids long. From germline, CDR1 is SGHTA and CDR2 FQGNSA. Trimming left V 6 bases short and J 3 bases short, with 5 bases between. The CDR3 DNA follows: TGTGCCAGCAGAAAAGAAGAGACCCAGTACTTC. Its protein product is CASRKEETQYF.

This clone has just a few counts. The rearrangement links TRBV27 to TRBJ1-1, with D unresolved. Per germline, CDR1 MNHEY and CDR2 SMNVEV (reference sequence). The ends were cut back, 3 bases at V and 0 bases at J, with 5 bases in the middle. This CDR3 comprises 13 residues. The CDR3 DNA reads TGTGCCAGCAGTTTGACACTGAACACTGAAGCTTTCTTT. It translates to CASSLTLNTEAFF.

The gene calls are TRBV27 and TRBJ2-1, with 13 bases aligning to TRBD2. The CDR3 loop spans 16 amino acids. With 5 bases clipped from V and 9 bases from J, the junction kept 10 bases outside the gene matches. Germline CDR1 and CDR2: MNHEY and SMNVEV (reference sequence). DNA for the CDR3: TGTGCCAGCAGTCCACAGGGACTAGCGGGAAGGGGTGAGCAGTTCTTC. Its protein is CASSPQGLAGRGEQFF.

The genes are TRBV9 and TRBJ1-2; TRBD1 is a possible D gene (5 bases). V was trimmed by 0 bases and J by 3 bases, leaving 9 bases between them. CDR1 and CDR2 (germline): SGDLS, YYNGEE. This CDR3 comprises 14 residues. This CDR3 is CASSVDRGYYGYTF. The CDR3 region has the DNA TGTGCCAGCAGCGTAGACCGGGGGTACTATGGCTACACCTTC.

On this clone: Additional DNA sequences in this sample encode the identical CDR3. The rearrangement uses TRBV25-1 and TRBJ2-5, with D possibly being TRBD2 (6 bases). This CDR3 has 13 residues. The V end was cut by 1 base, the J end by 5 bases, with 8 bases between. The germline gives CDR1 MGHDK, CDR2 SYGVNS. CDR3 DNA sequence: TGTGCCAGCAGTGAATCGGGGGTGGAGACCCAGTACTTC. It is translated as CASSESGVETQYF.

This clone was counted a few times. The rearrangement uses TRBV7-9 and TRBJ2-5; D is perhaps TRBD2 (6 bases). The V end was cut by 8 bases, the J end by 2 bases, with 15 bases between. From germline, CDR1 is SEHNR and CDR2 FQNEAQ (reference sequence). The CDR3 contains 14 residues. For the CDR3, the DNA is TGTGCCAGCTCCGTCGGGAGCGGTCAAGAGACCCAGTACTTC. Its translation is CASSVGSGQETQYF.

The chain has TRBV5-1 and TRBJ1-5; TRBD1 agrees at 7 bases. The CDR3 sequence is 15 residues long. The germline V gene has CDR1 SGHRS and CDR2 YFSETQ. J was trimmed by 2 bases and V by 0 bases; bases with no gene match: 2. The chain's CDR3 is CASSLGQGGNQPQHF. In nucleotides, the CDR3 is TGCGCCAGCAGCTTGGGACAGGGAGGCAATCAGCCCCAGCATTTT.

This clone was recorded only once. Written as DNA, the CDR3 is TGTGCCAGCACTTATCGGGTCGGACAGGCGTACACCTTC. Translation: CASTYRVGQAYTF. The V gene is TRBV27, the J gene TRBJ1-2; 7 bases are a match to TRBD1. V lost 7 bases and J lost 11; bases outside the gene matches: 13. The CDR3 length is 13 residues. CDR1 is MNHEY and CDR2 is SMNVEV in the germline V gene (reference sequence).

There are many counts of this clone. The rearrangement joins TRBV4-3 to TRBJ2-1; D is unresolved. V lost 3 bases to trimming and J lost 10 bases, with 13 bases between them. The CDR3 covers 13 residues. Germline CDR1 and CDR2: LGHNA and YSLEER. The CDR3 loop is CASSHLGYGEQFF. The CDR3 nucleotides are TGCGCCAGCAGCCACCTAGGGTACGGGGAGCAGTTCTTC.

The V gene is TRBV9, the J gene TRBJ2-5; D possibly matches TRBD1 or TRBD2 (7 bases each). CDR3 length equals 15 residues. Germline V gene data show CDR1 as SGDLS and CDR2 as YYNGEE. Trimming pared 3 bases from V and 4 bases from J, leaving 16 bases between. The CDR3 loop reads CASSAGEGQIETQYF. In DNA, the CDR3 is TGTGCCAGCAGCGCGGGGGAGGGACAGATAGAGACCCAGTACTTC. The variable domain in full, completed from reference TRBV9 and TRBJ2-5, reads DSGVTQTPKHLITATGQRVTLRCSPRSGDLSVYWYQQSLDQGLQFLIQYYNGEERAKGNILERFSAQQFPDLHSELNLSSLELGDSALYFCASSAGEGQIETQYFGPGTRLLVL.

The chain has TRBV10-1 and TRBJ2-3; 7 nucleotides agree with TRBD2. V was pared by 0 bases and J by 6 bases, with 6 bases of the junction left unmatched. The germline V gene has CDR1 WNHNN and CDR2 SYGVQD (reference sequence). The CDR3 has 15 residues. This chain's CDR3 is CASSESSREGDTQYF. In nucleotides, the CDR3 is TGCGCCAGCAGTGAGTCGTCAAGGGAGGGGGATACGCAGTATTTT.

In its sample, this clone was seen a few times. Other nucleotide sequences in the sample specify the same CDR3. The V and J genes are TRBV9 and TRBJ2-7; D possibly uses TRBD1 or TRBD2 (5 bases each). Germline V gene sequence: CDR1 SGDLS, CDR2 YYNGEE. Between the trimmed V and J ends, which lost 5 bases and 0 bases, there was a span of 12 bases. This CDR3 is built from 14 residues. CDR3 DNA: TGTGCCAGCAGTGTGGGACCGATCTCCTACGAGCAGTACTTC. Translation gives CASSVGPISYEQYF.

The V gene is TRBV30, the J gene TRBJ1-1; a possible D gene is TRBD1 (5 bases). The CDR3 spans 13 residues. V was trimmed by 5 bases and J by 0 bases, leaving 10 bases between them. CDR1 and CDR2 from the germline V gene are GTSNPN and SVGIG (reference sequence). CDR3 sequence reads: CAWGGTVNTEAFF. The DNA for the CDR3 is TGTGCCTGGGGCGGGACGGTGAACACTGAAGCTTTCTTT. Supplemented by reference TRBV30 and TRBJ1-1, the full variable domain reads SQTIHQWPATLVQPVGSPLSLECTVEGTSNPNLYWYRQAAGRGLQLLFYSVGIGQISSEVPQNLSASRPQDRQFILSSKKLLLSDSGFYLCAWGGTVNTEAFFGQGTRLTVV.

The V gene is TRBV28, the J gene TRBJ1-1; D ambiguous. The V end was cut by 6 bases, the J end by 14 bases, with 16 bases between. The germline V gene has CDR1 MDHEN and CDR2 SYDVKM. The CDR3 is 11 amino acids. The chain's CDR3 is CASRDQRKDFF. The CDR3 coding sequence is TGTGCCAGCAGGGACCAGAGAAAAGACTTCTTT.

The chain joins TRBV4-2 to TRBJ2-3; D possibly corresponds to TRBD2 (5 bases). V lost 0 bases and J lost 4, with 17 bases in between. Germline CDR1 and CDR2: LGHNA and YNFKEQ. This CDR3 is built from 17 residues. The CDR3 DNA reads TGTGCCAGCAGCCAAGATGGAGGACTGGCTGTTGCAGATACGCAGTATTTT. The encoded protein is CASSQDGGLAVADTQYF.

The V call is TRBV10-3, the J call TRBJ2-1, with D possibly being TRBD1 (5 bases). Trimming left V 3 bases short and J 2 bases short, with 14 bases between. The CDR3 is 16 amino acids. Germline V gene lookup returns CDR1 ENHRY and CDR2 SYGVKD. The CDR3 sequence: CAISDEGRATYNEQFF. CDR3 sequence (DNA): TGTGCCATCAGTGATGAAGGCAGGGCTACCTACAATGAGCAGTTCTTC.

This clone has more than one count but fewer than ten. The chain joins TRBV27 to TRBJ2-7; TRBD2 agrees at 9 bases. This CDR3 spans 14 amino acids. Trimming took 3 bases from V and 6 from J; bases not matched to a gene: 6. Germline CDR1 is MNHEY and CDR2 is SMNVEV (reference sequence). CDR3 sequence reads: CASSFYSGSIEQYF. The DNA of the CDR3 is TGTGCCAGCAGTTTTTATAGCGGGAGCATCGAGCAGTACTTC.

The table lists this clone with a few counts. CDR3 nucleotides: TGTGCCTGGATTAGGCAGGGGGCGCGTGAAACTGAAGCTTTCTTT. Its translation: CAWIRQGARETEAFF. The genes are TRBV30 and TRBJ1-1, with 8 bases aligning to TRBD1. Germline CDR1 is GTSNPN and CDR2 is SVGIG (reference sequence). This CDR3 contains 15 residues. Losses at the gene ends were 4 bases for V and 5 bases for J; bases not matched to a gene: 12.

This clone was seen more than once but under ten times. This chain's CDR3 is CASKAQGADTDTQYF. In DNA form, the CDR3 reads TGTGCCAGCAAAGCGCAGGGGGCCGACACAGATACGCAGTATTTT. V and J are TRBV6-5 and TRBJ2-3; TRBD1 matches 8 bases. The length of the CDR3 is 15 residues. Germline loops: CDR1 MNHEY, CDR2 SVGAGI. The V and J ends lost 7 bases and 2 bases, in that order; junction bases with no gene match: 8.

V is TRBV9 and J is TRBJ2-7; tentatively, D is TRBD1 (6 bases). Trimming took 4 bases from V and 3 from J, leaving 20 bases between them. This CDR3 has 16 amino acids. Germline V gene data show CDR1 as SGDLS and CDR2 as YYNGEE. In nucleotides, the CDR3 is TGTGCCAGCAGCCCATTATCCTGGGACACTAACTACGAGCAGTACTTC. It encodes CASSPLSWDTNYEQYF.

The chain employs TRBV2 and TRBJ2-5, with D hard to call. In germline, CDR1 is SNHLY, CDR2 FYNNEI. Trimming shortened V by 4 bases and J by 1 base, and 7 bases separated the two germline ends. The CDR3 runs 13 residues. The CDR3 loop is CASSAVGQETQYF. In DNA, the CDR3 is TGTGCCAGCAGTGCTGTCGGCCAAGAGACCCAGTACTTC. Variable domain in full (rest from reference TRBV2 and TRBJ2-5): EPEVTQTPSHQVTQMGQEVILRCVPISNHLYFYWYRQILGQKVEFLVSFYNNEISEKSEIFDDQFSVERPDGSNFTLKIRSTKLEDSAMYFCASSAVGQETQYFGPGTRLLVL.

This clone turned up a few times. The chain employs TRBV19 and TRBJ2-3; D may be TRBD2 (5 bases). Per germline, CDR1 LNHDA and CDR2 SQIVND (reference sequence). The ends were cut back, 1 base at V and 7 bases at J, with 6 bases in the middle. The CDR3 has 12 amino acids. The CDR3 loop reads CASSIGGYTQYF. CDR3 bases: TGTGCCAGTAGTATAGGCGGGTATACGCAGTATTTT.